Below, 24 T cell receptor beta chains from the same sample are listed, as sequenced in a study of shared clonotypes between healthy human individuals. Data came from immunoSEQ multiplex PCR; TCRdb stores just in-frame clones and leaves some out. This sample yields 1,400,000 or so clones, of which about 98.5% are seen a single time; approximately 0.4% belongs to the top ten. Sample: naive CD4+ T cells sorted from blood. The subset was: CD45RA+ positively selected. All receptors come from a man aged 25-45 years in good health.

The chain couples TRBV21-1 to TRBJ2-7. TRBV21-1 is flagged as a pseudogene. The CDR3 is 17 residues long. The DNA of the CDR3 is TGTGCCAGCAGCAAACGCCGGCTACTCGTGGCCTTCTACGAGCAGTACTTC. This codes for CASSKRRLLVAFYEQYF.

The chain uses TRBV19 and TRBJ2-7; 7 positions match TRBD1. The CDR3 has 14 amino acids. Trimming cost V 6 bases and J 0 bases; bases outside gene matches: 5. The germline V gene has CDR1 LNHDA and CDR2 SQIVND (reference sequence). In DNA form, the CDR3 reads TGTGCCAGTAGGCCAAGGGACAGCTCCTACGAGCAGTACTTC. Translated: CASRPRDSSYEQYF.

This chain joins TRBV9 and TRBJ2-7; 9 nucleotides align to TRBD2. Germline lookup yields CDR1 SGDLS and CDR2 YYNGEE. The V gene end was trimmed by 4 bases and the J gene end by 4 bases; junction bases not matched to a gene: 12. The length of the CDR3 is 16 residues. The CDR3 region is CASSSSAAGGMYEQYF. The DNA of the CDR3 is TGTGCCAGCAGCTCATCCGCGGCGGGAGGGATGTACGAGCAGTACTTC.

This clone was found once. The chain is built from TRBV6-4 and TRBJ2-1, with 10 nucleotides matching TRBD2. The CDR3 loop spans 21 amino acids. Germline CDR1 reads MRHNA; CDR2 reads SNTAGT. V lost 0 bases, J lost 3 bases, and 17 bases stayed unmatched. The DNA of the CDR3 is TGTGCCAGCAGTGACTCCTCTGACAGCGGGAGGGCCTATCTCCACTACAATGAGCAGTTCTTC. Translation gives CASSDSSDSGRAYLHYNEQFF.

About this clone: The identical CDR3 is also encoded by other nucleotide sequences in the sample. The CDR3 region has the DNA TGTGCCAGCTCACCATGGGACAGAGGGGAGACCCAGTACTTC. This translates into CASSPWDRGETQYF. J is TRBJ2-5 and V is TRBV18; 7 bases are a match to TRBD1. Trimming took 2 bases from V and 5 from J; bases not matched to a gene: 5. CDR3 length equals 14 residues. Germline V CDR1 and CDR2: KGHSH, LQKENI.

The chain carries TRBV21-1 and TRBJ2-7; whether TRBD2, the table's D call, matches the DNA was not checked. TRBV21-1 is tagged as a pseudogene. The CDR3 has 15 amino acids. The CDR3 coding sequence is TGTGCCAGCAGCAATAGAGGGCCGTTGTGCAACGAGCAGTACTTC. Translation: CASSNRGPLCNEQYF.

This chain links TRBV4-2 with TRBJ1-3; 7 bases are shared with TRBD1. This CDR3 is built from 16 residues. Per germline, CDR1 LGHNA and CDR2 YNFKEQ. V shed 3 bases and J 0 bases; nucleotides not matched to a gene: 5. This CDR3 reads CASSQAQGSSGNTIYF. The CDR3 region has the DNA TGTGCCAGCAGCCAGGCACAGGGGAGCTCTGGAAACACCATATATTTT.

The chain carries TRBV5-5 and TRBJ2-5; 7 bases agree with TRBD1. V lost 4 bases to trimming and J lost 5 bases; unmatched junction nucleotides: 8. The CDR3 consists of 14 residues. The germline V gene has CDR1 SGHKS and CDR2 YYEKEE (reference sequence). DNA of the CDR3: TGTGCCAGCAGCCTCCGGGACAGTCGGGAGACCCAGTACTTC. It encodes CASSLRDSRETQYF.

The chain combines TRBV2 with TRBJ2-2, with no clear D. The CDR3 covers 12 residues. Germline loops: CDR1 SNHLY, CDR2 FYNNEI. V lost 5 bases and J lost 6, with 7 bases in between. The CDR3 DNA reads TGTGCCAGCAGTCCCACTGCCGGGGAGCTGTTTTTT. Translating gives CASSPTAGELFF.

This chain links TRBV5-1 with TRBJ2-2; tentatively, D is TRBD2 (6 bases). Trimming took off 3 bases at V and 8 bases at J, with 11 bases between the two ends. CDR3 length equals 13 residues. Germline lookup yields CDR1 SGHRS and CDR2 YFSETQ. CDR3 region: CASSSAGLGELFF. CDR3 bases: TGCGCCAGCAGCTCGGCGGGGTTGGGGGAGCTGTTTTTT.

The CDR3 loop reads CASSLLGDPNTGELFF. The CDR3 DNA sequence: TGTGCCAGCAGTTTATTAGGGGACCCGAACACCGGGGAGCTGTTTTTT. This sequence joins TRBV28 and TRBJ2-2; the D gene could be TRBD1 or TRBD2 (5 bases each). From germline, CDR1 is MDHEN and CDR2 SYDVKM. The CDR3 is made up of 16 amino acids. Trimming took off 1 base at V and 0 bases at J, with 9 bases between the two ends.

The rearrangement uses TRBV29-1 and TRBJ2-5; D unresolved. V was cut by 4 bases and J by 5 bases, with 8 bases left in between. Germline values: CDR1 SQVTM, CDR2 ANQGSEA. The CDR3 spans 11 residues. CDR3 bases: TGCAGCGTTGGGCCGACGGAGACCCAGTACTTC. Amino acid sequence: CSVGPTETQYF.

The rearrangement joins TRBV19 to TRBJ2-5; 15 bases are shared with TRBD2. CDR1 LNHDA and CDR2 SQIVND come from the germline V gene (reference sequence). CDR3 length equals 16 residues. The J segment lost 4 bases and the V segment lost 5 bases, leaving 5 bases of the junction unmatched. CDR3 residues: CASSRSGLAGGETQYF. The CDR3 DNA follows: TGTGCCAGTAGTCGCTCGGGACTAGCGGGAGGAGAGACCCAGTACTTC.

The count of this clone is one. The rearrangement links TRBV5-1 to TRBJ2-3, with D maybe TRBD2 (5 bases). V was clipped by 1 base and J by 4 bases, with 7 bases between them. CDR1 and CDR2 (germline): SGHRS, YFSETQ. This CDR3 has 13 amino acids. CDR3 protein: CASSLWTPDTQYF. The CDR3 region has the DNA TGCGCCAGCAGCTTGTGGACTCCAGATACGCAGTATTTT.

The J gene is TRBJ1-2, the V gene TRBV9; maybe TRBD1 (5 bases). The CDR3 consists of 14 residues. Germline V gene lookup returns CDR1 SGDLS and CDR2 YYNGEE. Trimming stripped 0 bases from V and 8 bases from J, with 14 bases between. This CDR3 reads CASSVGGRVHGYTF. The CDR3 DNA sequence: TGTGCCAGCAGCGTAGGGGGCCGGGTTCACGGCTACACCTTC.

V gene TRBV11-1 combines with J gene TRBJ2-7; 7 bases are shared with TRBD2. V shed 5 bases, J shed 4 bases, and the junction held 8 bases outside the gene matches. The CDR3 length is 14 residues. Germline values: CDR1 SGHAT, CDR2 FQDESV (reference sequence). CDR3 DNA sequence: TGTGCCAGCAGCCCCAGCGGGATCCGATACGAGCAGTACTTC. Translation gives CASSPSGIRYEQYF.

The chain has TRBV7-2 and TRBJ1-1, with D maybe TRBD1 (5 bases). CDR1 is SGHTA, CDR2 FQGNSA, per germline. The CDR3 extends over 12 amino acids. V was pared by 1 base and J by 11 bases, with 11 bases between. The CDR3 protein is CASSLDRRMAFF. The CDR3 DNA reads TGTGCCAGCAGCTTAGACAGGAGGATGGCTTTCTTT.

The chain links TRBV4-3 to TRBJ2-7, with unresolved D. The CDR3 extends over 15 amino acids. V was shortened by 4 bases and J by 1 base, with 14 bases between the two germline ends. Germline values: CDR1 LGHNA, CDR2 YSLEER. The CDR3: CASSLRLAQSYEQYF. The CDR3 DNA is TGCGCCAGCAGCCTAAGGTTAGCACAATCCTACGAGCAGTACTTC.

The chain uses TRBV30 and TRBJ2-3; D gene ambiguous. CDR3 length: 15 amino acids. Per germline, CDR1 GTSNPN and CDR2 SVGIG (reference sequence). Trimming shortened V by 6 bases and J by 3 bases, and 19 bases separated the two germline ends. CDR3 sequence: CACSPSAGLTDTQYF. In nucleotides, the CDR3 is TGTGCCTGTTCCCCTTCTGCCGGTTTGACAGATACGCAGTATTTT. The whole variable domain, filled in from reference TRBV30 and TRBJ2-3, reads SQTIHQWPATLVQPVGSPLSLECTVEGTSNPNLYWYRQAAGRGLQLLFYSVGIGQISSEVPQNLSASRPQDRQFILSSKKLLLSDSGFYLCACSPSAGLTDTQYFGPGTRLTVL.

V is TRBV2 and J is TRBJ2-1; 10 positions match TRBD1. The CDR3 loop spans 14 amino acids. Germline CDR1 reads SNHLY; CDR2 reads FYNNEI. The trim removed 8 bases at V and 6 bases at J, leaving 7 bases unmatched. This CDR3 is CASGRGQGFNEQFF. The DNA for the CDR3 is TGTGCCAGCGGAAGGGGACAGGGGTTCAATGAGCAGTTCTTC.

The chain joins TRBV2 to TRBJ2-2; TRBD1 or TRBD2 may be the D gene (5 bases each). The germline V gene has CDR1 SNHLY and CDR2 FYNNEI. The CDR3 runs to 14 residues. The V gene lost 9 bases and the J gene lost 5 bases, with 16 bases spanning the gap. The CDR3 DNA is TGTGCCAGATCTACCGGGGCCATTACCGGGGAGCTGTTTTTT. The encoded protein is CARSTGAITGELFF.

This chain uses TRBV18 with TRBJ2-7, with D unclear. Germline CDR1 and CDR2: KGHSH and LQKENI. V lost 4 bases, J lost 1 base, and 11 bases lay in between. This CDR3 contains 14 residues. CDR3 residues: CASSLGGTSYEQYF. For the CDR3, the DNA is TGTGCCAGCTCACTCGGTGGTACGTCCTACGAGCAGTACTTC.

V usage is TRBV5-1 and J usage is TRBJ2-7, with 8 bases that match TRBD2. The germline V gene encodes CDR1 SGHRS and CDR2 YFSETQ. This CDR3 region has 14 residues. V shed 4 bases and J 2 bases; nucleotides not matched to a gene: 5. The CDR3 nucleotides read TGCGCCAGCAGCGCCTCAGCGGGAGCCTACGAGCAGTACTTC. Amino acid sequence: CASSASAGAYEQYF.

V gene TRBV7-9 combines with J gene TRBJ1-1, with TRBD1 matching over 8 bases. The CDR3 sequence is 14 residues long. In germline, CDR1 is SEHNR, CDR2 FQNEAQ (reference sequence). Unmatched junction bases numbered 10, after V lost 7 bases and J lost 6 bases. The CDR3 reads CASKAGGASSEAFF. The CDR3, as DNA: TGTGCCAGCAAGGCAGGGGGCGCGTCGTCTGAAGCTTTCTTT.